The 7 T cell receptor beta chains in this list originate from one sample, sequenced in a study of graft-versus-host responses after intestinal transplantation. The antigens of these receptors remain unknown. Libraries were prepared by immunoSEQ multiplex PCR; TCRdb keeps only in-frame clonotypes and omits some of them. The sample yields under 95,000 clones, 88% seen once. The sequencing used unstimulated CD4+ T cells sorted from spleen or lymph node cells, collected before transplant. The origin of the receptors is a human donor who was the organ donor for an intestinal transplant.

J is TRBJ2-2 and V is TRBV7-8, with 8 bases matching TRBD2. Germline V gene data show CDR1 as SGHVS and CDR2 as FQNEAQ. Losses at the gene ends were 2 bases for V and 6 bases for J; bases not matched to a gene: 5. CDR3 length equals 15 residues. The CDR3 loop reads CASSLSGGPPGELFF. As DNA, the CDR3 is TGTGCCAGCAGCTTATCGGGAGGGCCTCCCGGGGAGCTGTTTTTT.

The chain couples TRBV11-2 to TRBJ2-1, with D possibly TRBD2 on 5 matching bases. Germline V gives CDR1 SGHAT, CDR2 FQNNGV. This CDR3 has 15 amino acids. The germline V and J ends were trimmed by 3 bases and 2 bases, with 11 bases remaining between them. The CDR3 DNA reads TGTGCCAGCAGCTTCGGGGTAGGGACCTACAATGAGCAGTTCTTC. Translated: CASSFGVGTYNEQFF.

The chain joins TRBV19 to TRBJ2-7, with 8 positions matching TRBD1. The CDR3 covers 15 residues. Unmatched junction bases numbered 9, after V lost 5 bases and J lost 3 bases. Germline-derived CDR1 and CDR2 are LNHDA and SQIVND (reference sequence). The CDR3 DNA sequence: TGTGCCAGTAGTTCCCCAGGGACAGGTTACTACGAGCAGTACTTC. Amino acids: CASSSPGTGYYEQYF.

The V call is TRBV25-1, the J call TRBJ2-3; TRBD2 matches at 11 bases. Germline values: CDR1 MGHDK, CDR2 SYGVNS. J gave up 0 bases and V 1 base, and 3 bases lay outside the gene matches. The CDR3 totals 17 residues. The CDR3 region has the DNA TGTGCCAGCAGTGAATCGAGGACTAGCGGGAGCACAGATACGCAGTATTTT. It translates to CASSESRTSGSTDTQYF.

This chain links TRBV7-9 with TRBJ1-3; a possible D gene is TRBD1 (6 bases). V was clipped by 6 bases and J by 7 bases, with 16 bases between them. Looked up from germline, CDR1 is SEHNR and CDR2 is FQNEAQ (reference sequence). The CDR3 has 14 residues. Written as DNA, the CDR3 is TGTGCCAGCAGTTGGCCACGACAGGCGAACACCATATATTTT. Protein: CASSWPRQANTIYF.

The CDR3 is CASSLGENNQPQHF. The CDR3 coding sequence is TGCGCCAGCAGCTTGGGGGAGAACAATCAGCCCCAGCATTTT. The V and J genes are TRBV5-1 and TRBJ1-5, with unresolved D. There are 14 residues in the CDR3. CDR1 is SGHRS, CDR2 YFSETQ, per germline. Trimming stripped 0 bases from V and 3 bases from J, with 7 bases between. Complete variable domain (other parts from reference TRBV5-1 and TRBJ1-5): KAGVTQTPRYLIKTRGQQVTLSCSPISGHRSVSWYQQTPGQGLQFLFEYFSETQRNKGNFPGRFSGRQFSNSRSEMNVSTLELGDSALYLCASSLGENNQPQHFGDGTRLSIL.

This sequence joins TRBV29-1 and TRBJ2-3; D might be TRBD2 (7 bases). Germline CDR1 and CDR2: SQVTM and ANQGSEA. This CDR3 spans 13 amino acids. V shed 4 bases and J shed 2 bases, with 10 bases lying between them. The CDR3 coding sequence is TGCAGCGTTGGAGGGGGGGCCACAGATACGCAGTATTTT. Protein: CSVGGGATDTQYF.